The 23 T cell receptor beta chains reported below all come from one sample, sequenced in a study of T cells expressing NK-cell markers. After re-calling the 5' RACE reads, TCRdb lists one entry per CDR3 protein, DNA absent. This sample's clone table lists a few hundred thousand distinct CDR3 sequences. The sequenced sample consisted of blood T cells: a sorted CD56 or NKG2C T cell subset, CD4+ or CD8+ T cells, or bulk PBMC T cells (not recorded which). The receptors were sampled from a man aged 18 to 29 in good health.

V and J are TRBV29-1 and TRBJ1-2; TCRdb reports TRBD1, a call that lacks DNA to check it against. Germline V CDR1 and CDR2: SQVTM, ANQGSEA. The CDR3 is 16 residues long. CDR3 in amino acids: CSVGAPMGGINYGYTF.

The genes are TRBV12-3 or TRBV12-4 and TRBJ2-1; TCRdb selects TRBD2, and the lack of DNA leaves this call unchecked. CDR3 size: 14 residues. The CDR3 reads CASISGMAYNEQFF.

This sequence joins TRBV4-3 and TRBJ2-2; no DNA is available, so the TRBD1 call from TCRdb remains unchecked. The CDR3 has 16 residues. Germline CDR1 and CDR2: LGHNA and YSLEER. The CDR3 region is CASSHAQGLNTGELFF.

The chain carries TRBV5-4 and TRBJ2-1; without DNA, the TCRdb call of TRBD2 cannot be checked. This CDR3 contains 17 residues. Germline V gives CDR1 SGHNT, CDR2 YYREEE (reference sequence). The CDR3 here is CASSNAGSGRLVGEQFF.

This CDR3 is CASSWSQNLNTEAFF. The gene calls are TRBV27 and TRBJ1-1. Germline V gene sequence: CDR1 MNHEY, CDR2 SMNVEV (reference sequence). CDR3 length: 15 amino acids.

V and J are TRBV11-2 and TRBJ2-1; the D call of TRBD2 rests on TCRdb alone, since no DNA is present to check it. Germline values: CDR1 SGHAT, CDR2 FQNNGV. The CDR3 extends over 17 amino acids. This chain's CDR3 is CASSPPRGTHDLNEQFF.

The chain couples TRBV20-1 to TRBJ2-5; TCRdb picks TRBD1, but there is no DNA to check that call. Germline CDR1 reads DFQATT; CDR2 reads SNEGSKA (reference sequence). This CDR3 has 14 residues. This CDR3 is CSARQDGGVKTQYF.

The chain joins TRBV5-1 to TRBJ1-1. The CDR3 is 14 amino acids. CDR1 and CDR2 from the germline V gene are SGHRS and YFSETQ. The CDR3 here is CASSSVELYAEAFF.

Here the CDR3 reads CSVSSGTAQESTF. The chain joins TRBV29-1 to TRBJ1-2; TCRdb calls TRBD1, which cannot be checked without DNA. The CDR3 covers 13 residues. Germline V lookup: CDR1 SQVTM, CDR2 ANQGSEA.

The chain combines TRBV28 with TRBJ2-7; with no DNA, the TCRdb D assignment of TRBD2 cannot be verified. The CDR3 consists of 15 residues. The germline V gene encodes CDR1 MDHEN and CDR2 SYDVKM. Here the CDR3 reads CASSGGLAVTYEQYF.

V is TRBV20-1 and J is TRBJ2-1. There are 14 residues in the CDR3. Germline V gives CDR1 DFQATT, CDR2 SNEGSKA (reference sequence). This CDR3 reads CSVSRTAPYNEQFF.

CDR3 sequence: CASSFPDRDGYTF. V and J are TRBV7-2 and TRBJ1-2; TCRdb's assignment of TRBD1 cannot be checked, as there is no DNA. Per the germline V gene, CDR1 is SGHTA and CDR2 is FQGNSA. The CDR3 is 13 amino acids.

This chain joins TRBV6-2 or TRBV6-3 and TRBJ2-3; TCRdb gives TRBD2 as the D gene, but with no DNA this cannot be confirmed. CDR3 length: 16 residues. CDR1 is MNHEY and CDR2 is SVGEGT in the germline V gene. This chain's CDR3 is CASSSSGTSGRYTQYF.

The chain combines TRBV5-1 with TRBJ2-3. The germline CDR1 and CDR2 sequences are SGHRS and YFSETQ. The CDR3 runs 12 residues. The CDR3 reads CASSPFTDTQYF.

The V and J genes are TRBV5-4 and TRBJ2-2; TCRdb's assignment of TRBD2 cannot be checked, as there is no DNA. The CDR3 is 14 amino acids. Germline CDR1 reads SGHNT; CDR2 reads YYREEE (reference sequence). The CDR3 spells CASSLWSGTGELFF.

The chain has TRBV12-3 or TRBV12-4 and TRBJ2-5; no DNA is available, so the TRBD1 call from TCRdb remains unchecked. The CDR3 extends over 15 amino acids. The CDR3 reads CASSSRQGASETQYF.

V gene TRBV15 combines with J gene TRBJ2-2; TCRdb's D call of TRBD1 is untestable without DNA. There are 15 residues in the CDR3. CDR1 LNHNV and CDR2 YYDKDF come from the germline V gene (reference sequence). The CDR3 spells CATRDRGLNTGELFF. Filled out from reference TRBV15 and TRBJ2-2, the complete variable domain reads DAMVIQNPRYQVTQFGKPVTLSCSQTLNHNVMYWYQQKSSQAPKLLFHYYDKDFNNEADTPDNFQSRRPNTSFCFLDIRSPGLGDTAMYLCATRDRGLNTGELFFGEGSRLTVL.

The CDR3 sequence: CAWSVQLQETQYF. V usage is TRBV30 and J usage is TRBJ2-5. The V gene's germline CDR1 is GTSNPN and CDR2 SVGIG (reference sequence). The CDR3 runs to 13 residues.

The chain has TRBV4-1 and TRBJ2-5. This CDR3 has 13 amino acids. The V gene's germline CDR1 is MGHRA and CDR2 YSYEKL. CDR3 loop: CASSQGYVETQYF.

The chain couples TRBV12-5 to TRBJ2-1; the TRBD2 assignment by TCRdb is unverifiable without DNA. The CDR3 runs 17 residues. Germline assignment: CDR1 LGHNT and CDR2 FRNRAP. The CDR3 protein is CASGFGELAGGDNEQFF. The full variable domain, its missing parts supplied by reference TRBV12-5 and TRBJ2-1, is DARVTQTPRHKVTEMGQEVTMRCQPILGHNTVFWYRQTMMQGLELLAYFRNRAPLDDSGMPKDRFSAEMPDATLATLKIQPSEPRDSAVYFCASGFGELAGGDNEQFFGPGTRLTVL.

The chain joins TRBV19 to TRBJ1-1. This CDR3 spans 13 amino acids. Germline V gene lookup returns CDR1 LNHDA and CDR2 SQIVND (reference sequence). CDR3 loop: CASSISSYTEAFF.

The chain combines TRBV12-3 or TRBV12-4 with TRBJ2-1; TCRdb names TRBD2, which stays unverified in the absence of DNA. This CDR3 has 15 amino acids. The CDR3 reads CASRGGLAGRGEQFF.

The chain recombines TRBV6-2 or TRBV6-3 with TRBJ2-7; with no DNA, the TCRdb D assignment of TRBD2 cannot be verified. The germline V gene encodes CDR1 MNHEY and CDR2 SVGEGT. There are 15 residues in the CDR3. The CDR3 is CASSLALGDSYEQYF.